Given below is one TCR beta chain in context. These data belong to a study of OX40 agonist ivuxolimab in advanced cancers. Study summary: Prior anti-PD-1, anti-PD-L1 or anti-CTLA-4 therapy was allowed; approximately 40% had some.

Produced via immunoSEQ multiplex PCR; TCRdb's table is partial and in-frame only. Altogether approximately 70,000 clones are present, about 89% being singletons, with the ten largest covering 5% to 6.5%. V was clipped by 3 bases and J by 2 bases, with 11 bases between them. Germline V gene lookup returns CDR1 SGDLS and CDR2 YYNGEE. The CDR3 has 14 residues. The sequence derives from an adult with an advanced solid tumor such as melanoma, head and neck, liver or kidney cancer. The input for sequencing was CD4+ or CD8+ T cells sorted from blood, taken in a trial of the OX40 agonist ivuxolimab. The genes are TRBV9 and TRBJ1-2; TRBD1 might be the D (5 bases). CDR3 DNA sequence: TGTGCCAGCAGCGAATTGGACACAAACTATGGCTACACCTTC. Translating it yields CASSELDTNYGYTF.